This T cell receptor (beta chain) stems from a study of blood T cell repertoires in COVID-19 (dated by TCRdb to the early 2020s). Turning to the overall study: Samples covering the acute and convalescent phases of COVID-19 were provided by collaborators in the United States, Italy and Spain. The material from the prospective study consisted of cDNA or gDNA derived from T cells, B-cell-depleted T cells, or PBMCs. Subjects who had been exposed to COVID-19, were actively infected with it, or had recovered from it provided the deeply sampled blood TCRbeta repertoires that made up the dataset. The repertoires were made available in a free public database intended to serve as a resource for research on the immune response to SARS-CoV-2. Samples were obtained from the ongoing ImmuneRACE study (first 160 participants) and from over a thousand subjects provided by 6 global collaborators. A de-identified subject ID, COVID-19 status, age in years and sex were almost always included in the sample metadata. HLA class I and class II types, where available, came from metadata supplied by the sample provider rather than from assay-based typing. Study-wide conclusions, independent of this receptor: Clinical and demographic metadata were provided uncurated, with the amount varying by source and participant.

At least ten counts were recorded for this clone. Its antigen is unknown. The record has no base qualities; no much larger clone is one base away. Different DNA sequences within this sample yield the same CDR3. The immunoSEQ Assay, a bias-controlled multiplex PCR, was used to amplify TCRbeta CDR3 regions from genomic DNA. The original pipeline was this. Within the assay, amplification of reference gene primers was used to estimate how many nucleated cells each sample contained. To quantify the absolute abundance of each unique TCRbeta CDR3 rearrangement, sequence reads were collapsed and filtered. For each sample, productive Simpson clonality was calculated by taking the square root of Simpson's diversity index across productive rearrangements. Held by TCRdb, this immuneACCESS table contains in-frame sequences only and omits some clones. Under half of the omission traces to an unresolved V gene where checked; the cause of the rest is unknown. Clone size and V and J calls were adopted from that table, with D and trimming inferred from the DNA. The sample table contains about 200,000 clones; only one count was recorded for approximately 78% of them. Under 3.5% of the sample belongs to the ten largest clones.

The collaborating institutions used their own protocols to collect whole blood in K2EDTA tubes. For TCRbeta analysis, collaborators shipped samples in one of three forms: frozen whole blood, isolated PBMCs, or DNA extracted from either of those sample types. The sequencing sample was made of peripheral blood. The sequence derives from a woman over 75 with active or convalescent COVID-19.

The nucleotides read TGCGCCAGCAGCCAAGAAGGGGACTCACCCCACTACGAGCAGTACTTC. Its translation is CASSQEGDSPHYEQYF. Here the chain combines TRBV4-1 and TRBJ2-7; perhaps TRBD2 is the D gene, with 6 bases matching. CDR1 and CDR2, per the germline V gene, are MGHRA and YSYEKL. The junction shows trimming of 0 bases on V and 3 bases on J, plus 15 bases between the germline ends. Its CDR3 holds 16 amino acids, cysteine through phenylalanine. Only the CDR3 part of the read is kept: 48 bases, read in frame from the first base.